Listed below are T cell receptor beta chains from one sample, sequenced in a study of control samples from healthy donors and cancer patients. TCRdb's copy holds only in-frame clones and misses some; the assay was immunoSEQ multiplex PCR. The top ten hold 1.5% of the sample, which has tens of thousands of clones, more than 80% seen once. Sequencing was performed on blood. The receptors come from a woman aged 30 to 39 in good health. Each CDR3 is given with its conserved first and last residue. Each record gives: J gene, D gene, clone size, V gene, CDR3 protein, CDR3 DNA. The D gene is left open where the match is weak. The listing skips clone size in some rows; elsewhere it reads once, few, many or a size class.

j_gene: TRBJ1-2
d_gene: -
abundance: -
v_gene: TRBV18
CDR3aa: CASSPVNDYGYTF
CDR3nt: TGTGCCAGCTCCCCAGTCAACGACTATGGCTACACCTTC

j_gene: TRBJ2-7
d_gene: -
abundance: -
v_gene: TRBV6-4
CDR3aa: CASMGGGFSYEQYF
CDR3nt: TGTGCCAGCATGGGGGGGGGCTTCTCCTACGAGCAGTACTTC

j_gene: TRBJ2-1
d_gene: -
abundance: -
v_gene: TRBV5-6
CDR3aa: CASSLDATYNEQFF
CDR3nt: TGTGCCAGCAGCTTGGACGCCACCTACAATGAGCAGTTCTTC

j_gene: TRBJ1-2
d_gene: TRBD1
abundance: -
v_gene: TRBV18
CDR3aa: CASSPSGTGVLDLYGYTF
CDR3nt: TGTGCCAGCTCACCGTCAGGGACAGGCGTACTTGACCTTTATGGCTACACCTTC

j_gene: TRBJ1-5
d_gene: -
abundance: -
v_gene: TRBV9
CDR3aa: CASSDHLCLQDSNQPQHF
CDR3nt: TGTGCCAGCAGCGACCACTTATGTCTACAGGATAGCAATCAGCCCCAGCATTTT

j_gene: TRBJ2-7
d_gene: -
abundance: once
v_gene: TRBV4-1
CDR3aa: CASSQQPGLSSYEQYF
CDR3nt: TGCGCCAGCAGCCAGCAGCCGGGACTGTCTTCCTACGAGCAGTACTTC

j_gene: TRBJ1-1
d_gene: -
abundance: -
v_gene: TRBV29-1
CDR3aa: CSVEDSFRPAEAFF
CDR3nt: TGCAGCGTTGAAGATAGTTTTAGGCCGGCTGAAGCTTTCTTT

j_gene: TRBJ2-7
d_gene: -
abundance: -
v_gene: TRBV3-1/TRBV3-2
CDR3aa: CASSQAGGGPREQYF
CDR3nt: TGTGCCAGCAGCCAAGCAGGGGGAGGGCCGCGGGAGCAGTACTTC

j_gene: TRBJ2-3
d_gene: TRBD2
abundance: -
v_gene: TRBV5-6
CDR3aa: CASSPPGLAPTDTQYF
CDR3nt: TGTGCCAGCAGCCCTCCGGGACTAGCCCCCACAGATACGCAGTATTTT

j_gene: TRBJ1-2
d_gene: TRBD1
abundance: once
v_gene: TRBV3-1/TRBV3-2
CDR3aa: CASSQDRMRSAGGGYTF
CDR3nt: TGTGCCAGCAGCCAAGACCGGATGAGGTCCGCAGGGGGCGGCTACACCTTC

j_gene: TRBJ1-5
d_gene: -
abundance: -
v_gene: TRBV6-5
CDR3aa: CASNSNTYSNQPQHF
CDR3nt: TGTGCCAGCAATTCAAACACCTATAGCAATCAGCCCCAGCATTTT

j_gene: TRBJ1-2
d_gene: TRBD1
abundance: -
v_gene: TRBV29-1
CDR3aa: CSVVQGDYGYTF
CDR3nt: TGCAGCGTTGTACAGGGGGACTATGGCTACACCTTC

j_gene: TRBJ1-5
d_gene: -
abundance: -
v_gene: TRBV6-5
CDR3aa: CASSSRDTQPQHF
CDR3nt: TGTGCCAGCAGTTCCCGGGACACACAGCCCCAGCATTTT